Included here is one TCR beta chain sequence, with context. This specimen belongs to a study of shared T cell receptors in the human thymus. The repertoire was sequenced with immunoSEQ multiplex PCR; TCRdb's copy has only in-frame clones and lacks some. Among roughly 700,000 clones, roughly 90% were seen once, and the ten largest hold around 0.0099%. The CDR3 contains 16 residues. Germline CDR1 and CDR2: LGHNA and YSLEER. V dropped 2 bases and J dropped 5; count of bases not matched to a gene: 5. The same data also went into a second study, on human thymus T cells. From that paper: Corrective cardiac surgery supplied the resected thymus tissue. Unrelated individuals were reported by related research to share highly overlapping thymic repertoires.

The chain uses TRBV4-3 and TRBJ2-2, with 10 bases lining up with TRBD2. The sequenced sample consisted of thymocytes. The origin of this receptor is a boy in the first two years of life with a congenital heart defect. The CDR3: CASSQHASGRTGELFF. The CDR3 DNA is TGCGCCAGCAGCCAACACGCTAGCGGGAGAACCGGGGAGCTGTTTTTT.